This record looks at one TCR beta chain sequence and its context. Its target is not known. TCRdb keeps only in-frame clones here, not all; method: immunoSEQ multiplex PCR. The sample comprises 25,000 or so clones, about 85% of which are singletons, and 2.4% rests with the top ten. This record belongs to a study of PD-1 blockade in classical Hodgkin lymphoma. Whole-study context: Treatment was intravenous nivolumab, 3 mg/kg every 2 weeks, until progression.

Germline CDR1 reads MGHRA; CDR2 reads YSYEKL. The CDR3 loop spans 20 amino acids. With V trimmed by 0 bases and J by 3 bases, 17 bases remained unmatched. Time point specified: cycle 4 day 1 (C4D1), after 5 to 7 weeks of nivolumab. With no exception, relapse followed autologous stem cell transplantation in all patients, and brentuximab vedotin exposure varied. The study purified CD4+ T cells from thawed PBMCs using magnetic negative selection. Progressive disease, partial response or complete response was each patient's best response. Overall study results and limits: Significant TCR diversity gains by C4D1 occurred in CD4+ but not CD8+ cells. Before treatment, complete responders showed about the same diversity as newly diagnosed patients.

This receptor was taken from a human donor with classical Hodgkin lymphoma. This chain connects TRBV4-1 to TRBJ2-1; 7 positions match TRBD2. This specimen consisted of CD4+ T cells from blood, obtained before the fourth cycle of nivolumab. CDR3 sequence: CASSQDSFGSTSRSYNEQFF. CDR3 bases: TGCGCCAGCAGCCAAGATTCTTTCGGGTCGACTAGCAGAAGCTACAATGAGCAGTTCTTC.